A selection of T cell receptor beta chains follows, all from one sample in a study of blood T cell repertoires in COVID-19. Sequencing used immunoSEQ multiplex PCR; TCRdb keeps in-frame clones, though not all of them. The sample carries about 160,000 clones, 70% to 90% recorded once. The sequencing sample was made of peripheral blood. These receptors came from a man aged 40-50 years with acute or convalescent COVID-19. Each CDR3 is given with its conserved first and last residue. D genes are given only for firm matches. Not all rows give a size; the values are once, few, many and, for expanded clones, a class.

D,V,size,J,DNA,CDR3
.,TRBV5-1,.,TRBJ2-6,TGCGCCAGCAGCACAGGGTTTTCTGGGGCCAACGTCCTGACTTTC,CASSTGFSGANVLTF
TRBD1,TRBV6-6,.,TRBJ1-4,TGTGCCAGCAGTTACTCCCGGACAGGGCCTAATGAAAAACTGTTTTTT,CASSYSRTGPNEKLFF
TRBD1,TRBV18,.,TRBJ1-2,TGTGCCAGCTCCCCGGGACAGCTTTATGGCTACACCTTC,CASSPGQLYGYTF
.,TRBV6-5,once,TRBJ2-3,TGTGCCAGCAGCCAGAACACAGATACGCAGTATTTT,CASSQNTDTQYF
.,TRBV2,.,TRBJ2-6,TGTGCCAGCAGTGAAACCCCCCCCAGCAGGGCAAAGGTCTCTGGGGCCAACGTCCTGACTTTC,CASSETPPSRAKVSGANVLTF
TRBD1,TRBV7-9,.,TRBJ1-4,TGTGCCAGCAGCCCCAGATATCGGACAGGGGGGATTGAAAAACTGTTTTTT,CASSPRYRTGGIEKLFF
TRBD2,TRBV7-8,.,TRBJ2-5,TGTGCCAGCAGCTCTTCCGGGCTAGCGGGGAGTTCTGGAGAGACCCAGTACTTC,CASSSSGLAGSSGETQYF
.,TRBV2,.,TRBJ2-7,TGTGCCAGCAGCTTCCTTGTGCCGCCGAGCTCCTACGAGCAGTACTTC,CASSFLVPPSSYEQYF
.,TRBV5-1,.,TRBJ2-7,TGCGCCAGCAGCTTGGACGGTAGTGGCTACGAGCAGTACTTC,CASSLDGSGYEQYF
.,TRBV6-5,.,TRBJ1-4,TGTGCCAGCAGTTACCGGTCAGCAGGGCGGAATGAAAAACTGTTTTTT,CASSYRSAGRNEKLFF
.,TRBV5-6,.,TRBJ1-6,TGTGCCAGCAGCTTCCTGGTGATACGAGGGAATTCACCCCTCCACTTT,CASSFLVIRGNSPLHF
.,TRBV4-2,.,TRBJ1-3,TGTGCCAGCAGCCAGATCGGACAGATAAACACCATATATTTT,CASSQIGQINTIYF
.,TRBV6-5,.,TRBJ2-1,TGTGCCAGCAGGGCCGGACATGGCTCCTACAATGAGCAGTTCTTC,CASRAGHGSYNEQFF
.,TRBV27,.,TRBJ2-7,TGTGCCAGCAGTTTAGGAGAATCCTACGAGCAGTACTTC,CASSLGESYEQYF
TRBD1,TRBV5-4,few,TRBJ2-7,TGTGCCAGCAGCTTGGGGACAGGGGCACTCTACGAGCAGTACTTC,CASSLGTGALYEQYF
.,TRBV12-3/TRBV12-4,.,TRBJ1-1,TGTGCCAGCAGCCGGGACATCGCTGAAGCTTTCTTT,CASSRDIAEAFF
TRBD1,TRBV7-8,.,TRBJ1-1,TGTGCCAGCAGCGTACAGGGGGGGACTGAAGCTTTCTTT,CASSVQGGTEAFF
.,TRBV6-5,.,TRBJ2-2,TGTGCCAGCAGCTGGGACACCACGAACACCGGGGAGCTGTTTTTT,CASSWDTTNTGELFF
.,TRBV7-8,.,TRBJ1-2,TGTGCCAGCAGCGAAGACCGACAGGATAAGGGTGGCTACACCTTC,CASSEDRQDKGGYTF
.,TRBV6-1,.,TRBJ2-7,TGTGCCAGCAGTGAAGAGAGGCCCTACGAGCAGTACTTC,CASSEERPYEQYF
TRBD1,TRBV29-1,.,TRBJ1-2,TGCAGCGTTGTCCGCCGAACAGGGGGCGATGGCTACACCTTC,CSVVRRTGGDGYTF
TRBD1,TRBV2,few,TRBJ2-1,TGTGCCAGCAGTACAGGGGATAGCTACTCCAATGAGCAGTTCTTC,CASSTGDSYSNEQFF
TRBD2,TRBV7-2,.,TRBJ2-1,TGTGCCAGCAGCTTTCTAGCGGGGGGGACCTACAATGAGCAGTTCTTC,CASSFLAGGTYNEQFF
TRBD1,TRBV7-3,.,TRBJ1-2,TGTGCCAGCAGCTCCCCCTCCGGGACAGGGGGCGGGGATGGCTACACCTTC,CASSSPSGTGGGDGYTF
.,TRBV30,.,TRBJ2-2,TGTGCCTGGATCGGTGGCGGGGAGCTGTTTTTT,CAWIGGGELFF
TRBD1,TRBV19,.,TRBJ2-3,TGTGCCAGTAGTGATCCGAGGGGGCGCACAGATACGCAGTATTTT,CASSDPRGRTDTQYF
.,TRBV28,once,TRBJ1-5,TGTGCCAGCAGTTCATCGCCCAGGGTACGGAGCAATCAGCCCCAGCATTTT,CASSSSPRVRSNQPQHF
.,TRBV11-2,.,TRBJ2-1,TGTGCCAGCAGCTTAGATGGGGCGGGGTGGAATGAGCAGTTCTTC,CASSLDGAGWNEQFF
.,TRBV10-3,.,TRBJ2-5,TGTGCCATCAGTGAAGGGGGTCAAGAGACCCAGTACTTC,CAISEGGQETQYF
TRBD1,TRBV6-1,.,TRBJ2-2,TGTGCCAGCAGTGAAGGCCCAGGACAGGGGATGGGGGAGCTGTTTTTT,CASSEGPGQGMGELFF